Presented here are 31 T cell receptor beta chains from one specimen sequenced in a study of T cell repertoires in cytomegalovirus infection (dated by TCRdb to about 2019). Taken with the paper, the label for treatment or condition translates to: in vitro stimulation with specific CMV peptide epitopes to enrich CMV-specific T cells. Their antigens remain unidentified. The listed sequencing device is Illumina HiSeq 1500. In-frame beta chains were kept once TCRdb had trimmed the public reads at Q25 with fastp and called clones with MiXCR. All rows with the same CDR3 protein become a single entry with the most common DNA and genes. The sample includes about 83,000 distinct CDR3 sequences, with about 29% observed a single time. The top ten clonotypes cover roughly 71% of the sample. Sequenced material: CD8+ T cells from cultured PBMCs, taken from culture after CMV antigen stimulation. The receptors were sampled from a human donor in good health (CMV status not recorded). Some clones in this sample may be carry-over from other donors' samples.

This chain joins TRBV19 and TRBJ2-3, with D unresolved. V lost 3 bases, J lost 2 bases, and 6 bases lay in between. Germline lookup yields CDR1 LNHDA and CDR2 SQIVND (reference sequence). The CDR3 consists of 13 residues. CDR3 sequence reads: CASSIGITDTQYF. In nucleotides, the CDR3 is TGTGCCAGTAGTATCGGAATCACAGATACGCAGTATTTT.

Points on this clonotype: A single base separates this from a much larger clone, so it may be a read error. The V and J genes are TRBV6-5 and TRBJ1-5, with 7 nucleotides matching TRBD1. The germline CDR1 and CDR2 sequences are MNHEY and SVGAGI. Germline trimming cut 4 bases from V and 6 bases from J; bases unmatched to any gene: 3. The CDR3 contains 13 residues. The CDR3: CASSFDRAQPQHF. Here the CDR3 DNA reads TGTGCCAGCAGTTTTGACAGGGCTCAGCCCCAGCATTTT.

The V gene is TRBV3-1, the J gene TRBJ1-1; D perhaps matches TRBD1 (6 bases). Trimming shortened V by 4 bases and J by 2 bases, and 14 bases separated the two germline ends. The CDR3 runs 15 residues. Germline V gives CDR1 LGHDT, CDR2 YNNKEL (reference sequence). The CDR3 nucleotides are TGTGCCAGCAGCCCGATAGGGGGGATAAACACTGAAGCTTTCTTT. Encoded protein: CASSPIGGINTEAFF.

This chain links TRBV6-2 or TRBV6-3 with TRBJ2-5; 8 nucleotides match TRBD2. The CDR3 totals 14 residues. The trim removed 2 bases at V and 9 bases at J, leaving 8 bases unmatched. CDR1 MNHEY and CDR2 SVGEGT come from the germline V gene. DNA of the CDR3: TGTGCCAGCAGTTACGCGGGGGGCCTGGCGGCCCAGTACTTC. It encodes CASSYAGGLAAQYF.

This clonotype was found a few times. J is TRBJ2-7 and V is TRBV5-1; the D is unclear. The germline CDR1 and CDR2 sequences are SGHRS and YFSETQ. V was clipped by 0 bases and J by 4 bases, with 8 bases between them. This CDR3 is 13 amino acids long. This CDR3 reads CASSLGPGYEQYF. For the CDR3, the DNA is TGCGCCAGCAGCTTGGGTCCAGGTTACGAGCAGTACTTC.

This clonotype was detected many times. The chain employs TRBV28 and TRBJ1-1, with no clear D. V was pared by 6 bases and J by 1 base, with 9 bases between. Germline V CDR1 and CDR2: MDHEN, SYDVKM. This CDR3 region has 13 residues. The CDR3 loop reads CASSLVRNTEAFF. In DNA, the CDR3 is TGTGCCAGCAGCTTGGTAAGGAACACTGAAGCTTTCTTT. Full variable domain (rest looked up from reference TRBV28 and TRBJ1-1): DVKVTQSSRYLVKRTGEKVFLECVQDMDHENMFWYRQDPGLGLRLIYFSYDVKMKEKGDIPEGYSVSREKKERFSLILESASTNQTSMYLCASSLVRNTEAFFGQGTRLTVV.

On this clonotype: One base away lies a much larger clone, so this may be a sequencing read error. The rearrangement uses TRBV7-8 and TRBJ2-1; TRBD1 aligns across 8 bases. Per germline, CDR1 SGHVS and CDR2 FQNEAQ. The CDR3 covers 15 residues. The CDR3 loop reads CVSSLGQGAANEQFF. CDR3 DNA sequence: TGTGTCAGCAGCTTAGGCCAGGGGGCCGCCAATGAGCAGTTCTTC. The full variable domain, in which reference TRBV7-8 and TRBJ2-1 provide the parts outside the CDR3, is GAGVSQSPRYKVAKRGQDVALRCDPISGHVSLFWYQQALGQGPEFLTYFQNEAQLDKSGLPSDRFFAERPEGSVSTLKIQRTQQEDSAVYLCVSSLGQGAANEQFFGPGTRLTVL.

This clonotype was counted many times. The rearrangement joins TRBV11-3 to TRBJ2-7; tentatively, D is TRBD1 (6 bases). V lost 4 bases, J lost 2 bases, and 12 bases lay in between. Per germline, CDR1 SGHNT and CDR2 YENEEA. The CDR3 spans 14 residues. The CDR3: CASSSNRVPYEQYF. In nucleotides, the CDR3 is TGTGCCAGCAGCTCAAACAGGGTGCCCTACGAGCAGTACTTC.

Here the CDR3 DNA reads TGTGCCAGCAGCTTGGGGGGCGGCCCTGAAGCTTTCTTT. Amino acid sequence: CASSLGGGPEAFF. The chain recombines TRBV7-8 with TRBJ1-1; TRBD1 might be the D (6 bases). CDR3 length: 13 residues. CDR1 is SGHVS and CDR2 is FQNEAQ in the germline V gene. Trimming shortened V by 3 bases and J by 6 bases, and 11 bases separated the two germline ends.

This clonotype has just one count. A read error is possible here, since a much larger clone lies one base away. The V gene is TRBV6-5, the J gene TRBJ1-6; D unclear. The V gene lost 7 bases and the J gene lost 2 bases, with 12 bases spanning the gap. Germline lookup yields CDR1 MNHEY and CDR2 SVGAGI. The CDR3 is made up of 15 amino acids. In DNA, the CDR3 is TGTGCCAGCACCCCCAGACTGACCTATAATTCACCCCTCCACTTT. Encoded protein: CASTPRLTYNSPLHF.

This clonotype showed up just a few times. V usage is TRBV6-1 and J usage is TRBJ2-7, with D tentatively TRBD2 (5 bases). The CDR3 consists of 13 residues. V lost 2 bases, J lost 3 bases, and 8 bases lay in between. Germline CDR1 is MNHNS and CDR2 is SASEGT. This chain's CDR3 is CASSELGIYEQYF. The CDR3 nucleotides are TGTGCCAGCAGTGAACTCGGGATCTACGAGCAGTACTTC.

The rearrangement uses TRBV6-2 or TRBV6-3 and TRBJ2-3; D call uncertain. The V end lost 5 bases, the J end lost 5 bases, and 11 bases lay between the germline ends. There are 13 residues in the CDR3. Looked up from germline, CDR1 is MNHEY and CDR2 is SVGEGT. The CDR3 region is CASSPAHRDTQYF. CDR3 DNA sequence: TGTGCCAGCAGTCCCGCTCACAGAGATACGCAGTATTTT.

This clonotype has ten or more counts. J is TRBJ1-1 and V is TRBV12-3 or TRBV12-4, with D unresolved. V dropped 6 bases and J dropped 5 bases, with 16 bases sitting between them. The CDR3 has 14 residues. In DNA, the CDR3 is TGTGCCAGCAGCTTCCGACCCTTAGGAACTGAAGCTTTCTTT. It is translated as CASSFRPLGTEAFF.

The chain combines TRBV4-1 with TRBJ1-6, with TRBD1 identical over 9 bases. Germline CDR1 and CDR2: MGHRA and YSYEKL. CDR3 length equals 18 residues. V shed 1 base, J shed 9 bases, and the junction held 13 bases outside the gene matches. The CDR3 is CASSQVWDRANIRSPLHF. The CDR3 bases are TGCGCCAGCAGCCAAGTTTGGGACAGGGCGAATATTCGTTCACCCCTCCACTTT.

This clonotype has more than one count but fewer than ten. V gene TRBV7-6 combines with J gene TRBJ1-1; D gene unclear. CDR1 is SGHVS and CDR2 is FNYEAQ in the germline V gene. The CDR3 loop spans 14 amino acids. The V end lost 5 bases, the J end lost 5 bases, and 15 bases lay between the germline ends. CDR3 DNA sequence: TGTGCCAGCAGCCCCCCCGGGAGCGGAACTGAAGCTTTCTTT. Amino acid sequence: CASSPPGSGTEAFF.

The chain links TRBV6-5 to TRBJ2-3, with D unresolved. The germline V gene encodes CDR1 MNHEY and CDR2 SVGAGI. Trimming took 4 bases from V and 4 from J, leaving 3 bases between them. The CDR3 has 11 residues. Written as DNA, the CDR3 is TGTGCCAGCAGTTTCGCAGATACGCAGTATTTT. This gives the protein CASSFADTQYF.

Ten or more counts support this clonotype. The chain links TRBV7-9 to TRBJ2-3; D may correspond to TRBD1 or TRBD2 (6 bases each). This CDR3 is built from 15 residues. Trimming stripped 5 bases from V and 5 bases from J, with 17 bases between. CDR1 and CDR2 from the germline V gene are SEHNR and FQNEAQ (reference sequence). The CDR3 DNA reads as TGTGCCAGCAGCGTACAGGGCCCGCGGGGAGATACGCAGTATTTT. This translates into CASSVQGPRGDTQYF.

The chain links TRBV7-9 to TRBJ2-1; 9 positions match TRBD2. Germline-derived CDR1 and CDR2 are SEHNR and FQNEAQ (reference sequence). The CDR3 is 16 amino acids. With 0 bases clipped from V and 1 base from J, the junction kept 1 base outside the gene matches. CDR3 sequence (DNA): TGTGCCAGCAGCTTAGCGAGCGGGGGGTCCTACAATGAGCAGTTCTTC. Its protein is CASSLASGGSYNEQFF.

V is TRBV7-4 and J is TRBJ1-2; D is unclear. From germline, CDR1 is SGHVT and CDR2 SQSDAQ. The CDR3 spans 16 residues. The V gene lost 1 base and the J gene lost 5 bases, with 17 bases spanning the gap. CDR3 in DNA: TGTGCCAGCAGCTTAGGGTTCCAGGAGCGGGAATATGGCTACACCTTC. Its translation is CASSLGFQEREYGYTF.

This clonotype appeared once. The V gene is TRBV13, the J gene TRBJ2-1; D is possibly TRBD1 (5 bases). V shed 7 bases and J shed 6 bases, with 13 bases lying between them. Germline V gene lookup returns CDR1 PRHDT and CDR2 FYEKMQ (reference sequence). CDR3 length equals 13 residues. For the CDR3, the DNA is TGTGCCAGCACCGCAGGGTTAATCAATGAGCAGTTCTTC. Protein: CASTAGLINEQFF.

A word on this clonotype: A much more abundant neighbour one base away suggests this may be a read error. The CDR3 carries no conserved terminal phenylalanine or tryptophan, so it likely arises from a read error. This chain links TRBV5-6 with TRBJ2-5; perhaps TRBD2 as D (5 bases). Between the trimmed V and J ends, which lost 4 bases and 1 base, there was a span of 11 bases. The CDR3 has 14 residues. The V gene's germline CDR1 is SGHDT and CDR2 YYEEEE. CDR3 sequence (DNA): TGTGCCAGCAGCGCTGGACGGGGCCAAGAGACCCAGTACTTG. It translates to CASSAGRGQETQYL.

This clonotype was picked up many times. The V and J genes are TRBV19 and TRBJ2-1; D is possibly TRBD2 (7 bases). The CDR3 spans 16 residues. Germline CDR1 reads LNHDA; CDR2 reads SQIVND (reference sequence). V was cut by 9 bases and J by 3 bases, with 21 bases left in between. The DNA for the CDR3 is TGTGCCAGCAAAGGGGGGGAACCCCAAGTCTACAATGAGCAGTTCTTC. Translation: CASKGGEPQVYNEQFF.

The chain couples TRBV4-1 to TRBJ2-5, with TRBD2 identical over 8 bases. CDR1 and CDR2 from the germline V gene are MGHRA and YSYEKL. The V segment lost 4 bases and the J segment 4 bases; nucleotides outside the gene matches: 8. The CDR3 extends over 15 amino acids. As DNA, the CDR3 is TGCGCCAGCAGCCTTGGCACCGGGGGGGGAGAGACCCAGTACTTC. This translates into CASSLGTGGGETQYF.

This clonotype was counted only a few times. The CDR3 is CASSDYKRVLHF. The CDR3 region has the DNA TGTGCCAGCAGCGACTACAAGAGGGTCCTCCACTTT. V gene TRBV7-2 combines with J gene TRBJ1-6; D gene uncertain. CDR1 and CDR2 (germline): SGHTA, FQGNSA. The V end lost 5 bases, the J end lost 15 bases, and 14 bases lay between the germline ends. The CDR3 is 12 amino acids.

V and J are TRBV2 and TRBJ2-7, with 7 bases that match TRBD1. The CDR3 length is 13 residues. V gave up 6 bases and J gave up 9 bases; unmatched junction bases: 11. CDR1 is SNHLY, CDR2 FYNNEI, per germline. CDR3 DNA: TGTGCCAGCAGAGAGACCGGGCACAGGGGGCAGTACTTC. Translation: CASRETGHRGQYF.

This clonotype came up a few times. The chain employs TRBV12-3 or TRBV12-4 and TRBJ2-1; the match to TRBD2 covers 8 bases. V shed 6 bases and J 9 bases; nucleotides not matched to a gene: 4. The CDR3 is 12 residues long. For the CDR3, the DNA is TGTGCCAGCAGCTCCGGGGGGGGTGAGCAGTTCTTC. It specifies CASSSGGGEQFF.

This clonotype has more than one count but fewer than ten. CDR3 in DNA: TGTGCCTGGAGTATCCCGGACATTTTTGGCCCGGGAGCTTTCTTT. This codes for CAWSIPDIFGPGAFF. This chain uses TRBV30 with TRBJ1-1; the D gene is possibly TRBD1 (5 bases). Trimming took off 2 bases at V and 10 bases at J, with 23 bases between the two ends. CDR1 is GTSNPN and CDR2 is SVGIG in the germline V gene (reference sequence). The CDR3 runs 15 residues.

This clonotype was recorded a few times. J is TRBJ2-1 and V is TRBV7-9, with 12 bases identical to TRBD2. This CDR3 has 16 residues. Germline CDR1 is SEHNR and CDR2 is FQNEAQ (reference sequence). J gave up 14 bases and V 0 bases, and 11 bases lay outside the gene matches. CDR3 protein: CASSLAPGLAGILEFF. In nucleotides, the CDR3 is TGTGCCAGCAGCTTAGCTCCAGGACTAGCGGGGATCCTTGAGTTCTTC.

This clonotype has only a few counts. The CDR3 sequence: CASSLAAGTVADTQYF. In nucleotides, the CDR3 is TGTGCCAGCAGCTTAGCTGCCGGGACAGTAGCAGATACGCAGTATTTT. V and J are TRBV7-9 and TRBJ2-3, with 7 bases identical to TRBD1. The CDR3 runs to 16 residues. The germline gives CDR1 SEHNR, CDR2 FQNEAQ (reference sequence). Trimming took 0 bases from V and 4 from J; bases not matched to a gene: 7.

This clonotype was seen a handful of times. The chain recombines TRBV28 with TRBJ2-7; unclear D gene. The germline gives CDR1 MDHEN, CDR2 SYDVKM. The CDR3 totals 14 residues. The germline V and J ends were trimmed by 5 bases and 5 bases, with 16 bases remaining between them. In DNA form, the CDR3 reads TGTGCCAGCAGTCAACCAGGTTCCTACGACGAGCAGTACTTC. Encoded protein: CASSQPGSYDEQYF.

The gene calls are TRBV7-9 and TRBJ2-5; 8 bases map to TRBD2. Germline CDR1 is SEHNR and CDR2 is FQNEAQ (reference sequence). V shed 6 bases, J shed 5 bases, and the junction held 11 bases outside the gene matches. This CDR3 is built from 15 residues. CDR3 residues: CASRASGTRWETQYF. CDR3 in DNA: TGTGCCAGCAGAGCCTCCGGGACTAGATGGGAGACCCAGTACTTC. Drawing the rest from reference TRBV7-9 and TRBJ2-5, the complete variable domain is DTGVSQNPRHKITKRGQNVTFRCDPISEHNRLYWYRQTLGQGPEFLTYFQNEAQLEKSRLLSDRFSAERPKGSFSTLEIQRTEQGDSAMYLCASRASGTRWETQYFGPGTRLLVL.